The sequence of this T cell receptor (beta chain) was determined in a study of T cell responses to AZD1222 COVID-19 vaccine. Study results and caveats: Along spike, vaccine-associated CD4 TCRs were found throughout, with dominance at 160-218 and 743-854. Every sample of the repertoires postdated the peak T cell response.

Trimming removed 1 base from V and 0 bases from J, with 14 bases in between. Per germline, CDR1 ENHRY and CDR2 SYGVKD. The CDR3 contains 17 residues. As regards this clone: Its antigen is still unknown.

Clones were sequenced by immunoSEQ multiplex PCR, and TCRdb holds only the in-frame ones, with some missing. Altogether more than 120,000 clones are present, roughly 84% being singletons, with the ten largest covering 5% to 5.5%. The sequences come from peripheral blood, collected 28 days after the second AZD1222 dose. J is TRBJ2-3 and V is TRBV10-3; no clear D. The receptor was derived from an adult who received the AZD1222 COVID-19 vaccine. CDR3 nucleotide sequence: TGTGCCATCAGTGAGTTTAAGGACGGCCCTAGCACAGATACGCAGTATTTT. This gives the protein CAISEFKDGPSTDTQYF.